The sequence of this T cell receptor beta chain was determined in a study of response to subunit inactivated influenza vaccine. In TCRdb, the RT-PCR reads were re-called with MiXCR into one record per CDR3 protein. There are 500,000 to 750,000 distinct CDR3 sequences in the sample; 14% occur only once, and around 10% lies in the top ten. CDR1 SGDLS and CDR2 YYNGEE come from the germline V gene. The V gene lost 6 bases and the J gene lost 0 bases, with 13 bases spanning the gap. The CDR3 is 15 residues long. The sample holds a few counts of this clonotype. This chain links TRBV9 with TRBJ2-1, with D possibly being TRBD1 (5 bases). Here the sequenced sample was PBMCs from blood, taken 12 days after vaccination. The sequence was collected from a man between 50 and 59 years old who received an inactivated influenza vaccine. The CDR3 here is CASTQGRSSYNEQFF. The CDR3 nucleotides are TGTGCCAGCACCCAGGGCAGGAGCTCCTACAATGAGCAGTTCTTC.